Below are 7 T cell receptor beta chains sequenced from a single sample in a study of shared clonotypes between healthy human individuals. TCRdb's copy holds only in-frame clones and misses some; the assay was immunoSEQ multiplex PCR. The sample contains hundreds of thousands of clones, about 96% of which appear only once. CD8 cells classed as naive were CD45RO-negative and positively selected for CCR7, excluding terminally differentiated effector memory CD45RA+ cells. The sample taken for sequencing was naive CD8+ T cells sorted from blood. Every receptor here comes from a woman aged 30 to 39 in good health.

This clone came up once. J is TRBJ2-2 and V is TRBV10-1; D remains unclear. This CDR3 region has 14 residues. The germline CDR1 and CDR2 sequences are WNHNN and SYGVQD (reference sequence). The V end lost 0 bases, the J end lost 6 bases, and 8 bases lay between the germline ends. CDR3 sequence (DNA): TGCGCCAGCAGTGAGTCCTCCCTGGCCGGGGAGCTGTTTTTT. It yields the protein CASSESSLAGELFF.

This sequence joins TRBV27 and TRBJ2-5; D is perhaps TRBD1 (5 bases). Germline V gives CDR1 MNHEY, CDR2 SMNVEV (reference sequence). The V end was cut by 2 bases, the J end by 4 bases, with 8 bases between. This CDR3 contains 13 residues. For the CDR3, the DNA is TGTGCCAGCAGTTTAGCAGGGCGAGAGACCCAGTACTTC. Amino acids: CASSLAGRETQYF.

This rearrangement joins TRBV4-1 to TRBJ1-2; the D is unclear. Germline-derived CDR1 and CDR2 are MGHRA and YSYEKL. V was shortened by 4 bases and J by 1 base, with 10 bases between the two germline ends. This CDR3 has 14 amino acids. CDR3: CASSPRQSNYGYTF. The CDR3 nucleotides are TGCGCCAGCAGCCCTAGGCAGAGTAACTATGGCTACACCTTC.

The chain uses TRBV7-8 and TRBJ2-6; 9 bases agree with TRBD1. Germline CDR1 and CDR2: SGHVS and FQNEAQ. The ends lost 5 bases at V and 2 bases at J; junction bases unmatched: 10. The CDR3 is made up of 18 amino acids. CDR3 nucleotide sequence: TGTGCCAGCAGCCCCAGACAGGGGGGGTACGCTGGGGCCAACGTCCTGACTTTC. It yields the protein CASSPRQGGYAGANVLTF.

The CDR3 DNA is TGTGCCAGTAGTTATTCTCTTGGTGGGCCCAATGAGCAGTTCTTC. Translating gives CASSYSLGGPNEQFF. The chain carries TRBV19 and TRBJ2-1; D gene ambiguous. The germline V and J ends were trimmed by 5 bases and 6 bases, with 17 bases remaining between them. The germline V gene has CDR1 LNHDA and CDR2 SQIVND (reference sequence). CDR3 length: 15 amino acids. Filled out from reference TRBV19 and TRBJ2-1, the complete variable domain reads DGGITQSPKYLFRKEGQNVTLSCEQNLNHDAMYWYRQDPGQGLRLIYYSQIVNDFQKGDIAEGYSVSREKKESFPLTVTSAQKNPTAFYLCASSYSLGGPNEQFFGPGTRLTVL.

J is TRBJ2-7 and V is TRBV4-2; 13 nucleotides align to TRBD2. The CDR3 loop spans 18 amino acids. The germline V gene has CDR1 LGHNA and CDR2 YNFKEQ. The V and J ends lost 1 base and 2 bases, in that order; junction bases with no gene match: 8. The chain's CDR3 is CASSQGWTSGSRAYEQYF. The DNA for the CDR3 is TGTGCCAGCAGCCAAGGATGGACTAGCGGGAGCCGAGCCTACGAGCAGTACTTC.

This rearrangement joins TRBV6-1 to TRBJ2-7, with D tentatively TRBD1 (6 bases). The CDR3 covers 15 residues. V was clipped by 0 bases and J by 2 bases, with 11 bases between them. Germline-derived CDR1 and CDR2 are MNHNS and SASEGT. The CDR3 here is CASSEAWTDTYEQYF. The CDR3 region has the DNA TGTGCCAGCAGTGAAGCGTGGACAGACACCTACGAGCAGTACTTC.